Listed below are T cell receptor beta chains from one sample, sequenced in a study of blood T cell repertoires in COVID-19. Sequencing used immunoSEQ multiplex PCR; TCRdb keeps in-frame clones, though not all of them. The repertoire includes approximately 290,000 clones, 80% to 95% of them detected once, and over 2% sits in the top ten. The sequenced material came from peripheral blood. Receptors were obtained from a woman aged 30 to 39 with COVID-19, enrolled during active disease. Both conserved end residues are part of each CDR3. The order of the fields is J gene, clone size, D gene, V gene, CDR3 protein, CDR3 DNA. The D gene is left open where the match is weak. The size of a clone is reported for some rows only, either as once, few or many, or as a class for expanded clones.

J: TRBJ1-2; size: once; D: TRBD1; V: TRBV5-1; CDR3: CASSLGQGATNYGYTF; DNA: TGCGCCAGCAGCCTAGGACAGGGCGCCACTAACTATGGCTACACCTTC
J: TRBJ2-7; size: NA; D: TRBD2; V: TRBV27; CDR3: CASSLTSGPYEQYF; DNA: TGTGCCAGCAGTTTGACTAGCGGTCCCTACGAGCAGTACTTC
J: TRBJ1-5; size: NA; D: NA; V: TRBV2; CDR3: CASNAGGNQPQHF; DNA: TGTGCCAGCAATGCGGGTGGCAATCAGCCCCAGCATTTT
J: TRBJ2-1; size: few; D: TRBD1; V: TRBV6-6; CDR3: CASGDRVDNEQFF; DNA: TGTGCCAGCGGAGACAGGGTCGACAATGAGCAGTTCTTC
J: TRBJ1-6; size: NA; D: TRBD1; V: TRBV7-3; CDR3: CASSLTATGNSPLHF; DNA: TGTGCCAGCAGCTTAACTGCGACAGGGAATTCACCCCTCCACTTT
J: TRBJ1-1; size: NA; D: TRBD1; V: TRBV19; CDR3: CASSITGDTEAFF; DNA: TGTGCCAGTAGTATAACAGGGGACACTGAAGCTTTCTTT
J: TRBJ1-1; size: NA; D: NA; V: TRBV19; CDR3: CASSPPGQFYTEAFF; DNA: TGTGCCAGTAGTCCACCTGGACAGTTTTACACTGAAGCTTTCTTT
J: TRBJ2-5; size: NA; D: NA; V: TRBV10-2; CDR3: CASSEVGFELLETQYF; DNA: TGCGCCAGCAGTGAGGTGGGCTTTGAACTTTTGGAGACCCAGTACTTC
J: TRBJ2-1; size: NA; D: TRBD1; V: TRBV7-6; CDR3: CASSLGQGPRGNEQFF; DNA: TGTGCCAGCAGCTTAGGACAGGGGCCGAGGGGAAATGAGCAGTTCTTC
J: TRBJ1-2; size: NA; D: TRBD1; V: TRBV13; CDR3: CASSSDRANYGYTF; DNA: TGTGCCAGCAGCTCCGACAGGGCCAACTATGGCTACACCTTC
J: TRBJ1-3; size: NA; D: NA; V: TRBV5-1; CDR3: CASRTGSGNTIYF; DNA: TGCGCCAGCAGAACAGGGTCAGGAAACACCATATATTTT
J: TRBJ2-2; size: NA; D: NA; V: TRBV9; CDR3: CASSARVPGELFF; DNA: TGTGCCAGCAGCGCTCGAGTTCCCGGGGAGCTGTTTTTT
J: TRBJ1-1; size: NA; D: NA; V: TRBV19; CDR3: CASSIRELNTEAFF; DNA: TGTGCCAGTAGTATTAGAGAACTGAACACTGAAGCTTTCTTT
J: TRBJ2-2; size: NA; D: TRBD2; V: TRBV28; CDR3: CASSLGLAGAPHTGELFF; DNA: TGTGCCAGCAGTTTGGGACTAGCGGGAGCCCCACACACCGGGGAGCTGTTTTTT
J: TRBJ1-5; size: once; D: NA; V: TRBV6-5; CDR3: CASSYSRGPGQPQHF; DNA: TGTGCCAGCAGTTACTCCAGGGGCCCGGGTCAGCCCCAGCATTTT
J: TRBJ2-3; size: NA; D: NA; V: TRBV28; CDR3: CASSWRGGAADTQYF; DNA: TGTGCCAGCAGTTGGAGGGGGGGCGCCGCAGATACGCAGTATTTT
J: TRBJ1-1; size: few; D: TRBD1; V: TRBV7-2; CDR3: CASSPRPDRTTEAFF; DNA: TGTGCCAGCAGCCCAAGGCCGGACAGGACCACTGAAGCTTTCTTT
J: TRBJ2-7; size: once; D: NA; V: TRBV27; CDR3: CASSLLSGSYEQYF; DNA: TGTGCCAGCAGTTTATTATCGGGGTCTTACGAGCAGTACTTC
J: TRBJ2-1; size: NA; D: TRBD2; V: TRBV11-3; CDR3: CASSLGLAGYNEQFF; DNA: TGTGCCAGCAGCTTAGGACTAGCGGGCTACAATGAGCAGTTCTTC
J: TRBJ1-4; size: NA; D: NA; V: TRBV2; CDR3: CASSQRGSTNEKLFF; DNA: TGTGCCAGCAGTCAAAGGGGGTCAACTAATGAAAAACTGTTTTTT
J: TRBJ1-2; size: NA; D: NA; V: TRBV7-6; CDR3: CASSLSHVGGRDGYTF; DNA: TGTGCCAGCAGCTTAAGCCATGTGGGGGGACGTGACGGCTACACCTTC
J: TRBJ2-1; size: NA; D: TRBD2; V: TRBV27; CDR3: CASSLGTSGYNEQFF; DNA: TGTGCCAGCAGTTTAGGGACTAGCGGCTACAATGAGCAGTTCTTC
J: TRBJ1-1; size: NA; D: NA; V: TRBV19; CDR3: CASSIRTYRGDEAFF; DNA: TGTGCCAGTAGTATCCGGACTTACCGGGGGGATGAAGCTTTCTTT
J: TRBJ2-3; size: NA; D: TRBD2; V: TRBV10-1; CDR3: CASSGSGTSGSFTDTQYF; DNA: TGCGCCAGCAGTGGATCCGGGACTAGCGGGAGTTTTACAGATACGCAGTATTTT
J: TRBJ2-2; size: NA; D: NA; V: TRBV6-5; CDR3: CASSYTGGGRSGELFF; DNA: TGTGCCAGCAGTTATACAGGGGGCGGGAGGTCCGGGGAGCTGTTTTTT
J: TRBJ1-4; size: NA; D: TRBD1; V: TRBV2; CDR3: CASIQGLDEKLFF; DNA: TGTGCCAGCATACAGGGGTTGGATGAAAAACTGTTTTTT
J: TRBJ1-5; size: NA; D: NA; V: TRBV9; CDR3: CASASGVRQPQHF; DNA: TGTGCCAGCGCATCAGGGGTTAGGCAGCCCCAGCATTTT
J: TRBJ2-3; size: NA; D: TRBD2; V: TRBV28; CDR3: CASSLGGFTDTQYF; DNA: TGTGCCAGCAGTTTGGGGGGGTTCACAGATACGCAGTATTTT
J: TRBJ2-5; size: NA; D: TRBD2; V: TRBV24-1; CDR3: CATSDSSGSETQYF; DNA: TGTGCCACCAGTGATTCCAGCGGGAGTGAGACCCAGTACTTC
J: TRBJ1-5; size: once; D: NA; V: TRBV5-1; CDR3: CASSLDGGSNQPQHF; DNA: TGCGCCAGCAGCTTGGACGGGGGATCGAATCAGCCCCAGCATTTT
J: TRBJ2-7; size: NA; D: NA; V: TRBV21-1; CDR3: CASSKPVPRRTLLYEQYF; DNA: TGTGCCAGCAGCAAACCCGTCCCGCGGCGGACACTCCTTTACGAGCAGTACTTC
J: TRBJ2-7; size: NA; D: TRBD1; V: TRBV19; CDR3: CASSIQGATGEQYF; DNA: TGTGCCAGTAGTATTCAGGGGGCAACGGGCGAGCAGTACTTC
J: TRBJ2-5; size: NA; D: NA; V: TRBV19; CDR3: CASSIQGAETQYF; DNA: TGTGCCAGTAGTATACAGGGTGCGGAGACCCAGTACTTC
J: TRBJ2-3; size: NA; D: NA; V: TRBV5-1; CDR3: CASSPTLRGNTQYF; DNA: TGCGCCAGCAGCCCTACCCTTAGAGGAAATACGCAGTATTTT
J: TRBJ1-4; size: NA; D: NA; V: TRBV30; CDR3: CAWTPGTNEKLFF; DNA: TGTGCCTGGACCCCAGGGACTAATGAAAAACTGTTTTTT
J: TRBJ2-7; size: NA; D: TRBD1; V: TRBV9; CDR3: CASSVGTGFSYEQYF; DNA: TGTGCCAGCAGCGTCGGGACAGGGTTTTCCTACGAGCAGTACTTC
J: TRBJ1-2; size: NA; D: TRBD1; V: TRBV7-3; CDR3: CASRSFGQGDINYGYTF; DNA: TGTGCCAGCAGGTCGTTCGGACAGGGGGACATTAACTATGGCTACACCTTC
J: TRBJ1-1; size: NA; D: NA; V: TRBV7-2; CDR3: CASSFKAQGTEAFF; DNA: TGTGCCAGCAGCTTTAAGGCGCAGGGCACTGAAGCTTTCTTT
J: TRBJ1-5; size: NA; D: NA; V: TRBV27; CDR3: CASSPLSGPQHF; DNA: TGTGCCAGCAGTCCCCTTTCCGGGCCCCAGCATTTT
J: TRBJ1-2; size: NA; D: TRBD1; V: TRBV19; CDR3: CASSTNDRADYGYTF; DNA: TGTGCCAGTAGTACCAATGACAGGGCGGACTATGGCTACACCTTC
J: TRBJ2-1; size: NA; D: TRBD2; V: TRBV3-1/TRBV3-2; CDR3: CASSQVAGASYNEQFF; DNA: TGTGCCAGCAGCCAGGTAGCGGGAGCGTCCTACAATGAGCAGTTCTTC
J: TRBJ2-7; size: NA; D: TRBD2; V: TRBV4-2; CDR3: CASSRERLAPYEQYF; DNA: TGTGCCAGCAGCCGAGAAAGACTAGCCCCATACGAGCAGTACTTC
J: TRBJ2-1; size: NA; D: TRBD2; V: TRBV27; CDR3: CASSRVSGRVYYNEQFF; DNA: TGTGCCAGCTCTCGCGTTAGCGGGAGAGTCTACTACAATGAGCAGTTCTTC